This T cell receptor (beta chain) was obtained from a study of T cell responses to AZD1222 COVID-19 vaccine. The CDR3 runs 15 residues. The ends were cut back, 1 base at V and 6 bases at J, with 12 bases in the middle. Per the germline V gene, CDR1 is KGHDR and CDR2 is SFDVKD. This table comes from immunoSEQ multiplex PCR, and its TCRdb copy is limited to in-frame clones, with some not included. The sample records roughly 190,000 clones, roughly 90% being singletons. The chain recombines TRBV24-1 with TRBJ2-1, with a tentative D call TRBD1 (5 bases). This specimen was peripheral blood, taken 28 days after the second AZD1222 dose. This sequence originates from an adult who received the AZD1222 COVID-19 vaccine. The CDR3 loop reads CATSDFGAARNEQFF. The CDR3 DNA reads as TGTGCCACCAGTGATTTTGGGGCCGCTCGCAATGAGCAGTTCTTC.